Sequencing of this T cell receptor beta chain was carried out in a study of cytomegalovirus exposure and HLA in healthy donors. Regarding the study as a whole: As confirmed in vitro, three CMV-associated chains were specific for CMV antigens. An analysis done earlier found most TCR beta V segments productive about 87% or about 30% of the time.

This clone was picked up a small number of times. Its target is unknown. Healthy people donating bone marrow made up the donors. Researchers ran the PCR with 60 Vbeta and 13 Jbeta primers. Produced via immunoSEQ multiplex PCR; TCRdb's table is partial and in-frame only. The table has 250,000 to 350,000 clones, roughly 90% seen once. What was sequenced was PBMCs. This receptor was obtained from a man in his forties in good health and CMV-seropositive.

This CDR3 is CASSNTGFRQPQHF. CDR3 nucleotides: TGTGCCAGCAGTAATACAGGGTTCAGGCAGCCCCAGCATTTT. This rearrangement joins TRBV6-5 to TRBJ1-5, with D possibly TRBD1 on 6 matching bases. V lost 5 bases, J lost 7 bases, and 15 bases lay in between. The CDR3 runs 14 residues. Germline V gives CDR1 MNHEY, CDR2 SVGAGI.